This T cell receptor (beta chain) originates from a study of T cell responses to AZD1222 COVID-19 vaccine (dated by TCRdb to about 2021). Background for the entire study: AZD1222 recipients whose second dose came at about 4 weeks and those whose second dose came at about 12 weeks were combined into one group, since spike-specific TCR depth and breadth did not differ between the two schedules. Trial participants were enrolled into age subgroups of 18-55, 56-69 and 70-plus years, which contained roughly 150, 30 and 60 TCR-sequenced participants, respectively. A total of about 230 trial participants underwent TCR sequencing, of whom approximately 210 received two doses of AZD1222 and about 25 received two doses of the MenACWY control vaccine. Results the study describes overall, beyond this receptor: Vaccine-associated CD4 TCRs spanned the whole spike protein, with dominant responses in regions 160-218 and 743-854. Only a handful of AZD1222 recipients were SARS-CoV-2 seropositive at baseline, limiting conclusions about previously exposed vaccinees. Spike-specific TCR breadth and depth rose significantly after two AZD1222 doses compared with day 0 and with MenACWY recipients. The 56-69-year group was small, and its depth increase did not reach significance, likely because of low power. Because no samples from the day 14 peak response were available, repertoires could be characterized only after the peak T cell response. Participants were mostly white British and included more females than males, and it was suggested by the authors that clonal diversity may have been underestimated. Epitopes outside the regions mutated in the B.1.351 and B.1.1.7 variants were reportedly recognized by nearly half of the unique spike-specific TCRs.

Sample time point, as interpreted from the label and publication: baseline before first vaccination. Vaccinee samples were obtained from the UK trials COV001 and COV002, which included a single-blind randomized controlled phase 2/3 trial of AZD1222 (ChAdOx1 nCoV-19) in healthy adults. For TCRbeta chain sequencing, PBMC samples from trial participants were taken at day 0 and at day 28 after the second dose. Only one count was recorded for this clone. This clone's antigen is unknown. Qualities for individual bases were not recorded, and no much larger clone is one base off. The CDR3 regions of human TCRbeta chains were subjected to immunosequencing. As for how the authors treated the data: TCRs in the repertoires were compared against a reference library of SARS-CoV-2-specific TCRs that had been generated with the MIRA antigen-specificity platform. Breadth was defined as the fraction of unique TCRs that were SARS-CoV-2-associated. Depth was defined as the fraction of total T cells that were SARS-CoV-2-associated. Using the MIRA data, each spike-specific TCR was mapped to the spike region that the TCR reacts to and placed in a CD4 or CD8 class. Log10-transformed breadth and depth values were compared by one-way ANOVA with Sidak's multiple comparisons tests. The source is immuneACCESS, and TCRdb retained only in-frame sequences with V and J called. Part of the clones is not carried over; for the studies checked, unresolved V genes explain less than half of this, and the remainder is unexplained. D and trimming were read from the DNA, whereas the V and J calls and clone size are those reported in that table. The sample table shows over 100,000 clones, and about 86% are seen once. Of the sample, roughly 12% falls within the top ten clones.

This sequence was found in an adult in good health. The specimen comprised peripheral blood, sampled on day 0 of AZD1222 vaccination.

Here the CDR3 is given as CASRYGTRNTEAFF. In nucleotide form, the sequence is TGTGCCAGCAGATACGGGACAAGGAACACTGAAGCTTTCTTT. The chain uses TRBV6-5 and TRBJ1-1; D gene: possibly TRBD1, on 6 matching bases. V gives up 6 bases and J gives up 1 base, and the segment between their germline ends measures 12 bases. The germline V gene gives CDR1 as MNHEY and CDR2 as SVGAGI. The CDR3 has 14 amino acids, counting the end cysteine and phenylalanine. The sequence is cut down to CDR3 DNA, 42 bases in frame from base 1.